This T cell receptor beta chain was found in a study of blood T cell repertoires in COVID-19 (dated by TCRdb to the early 2020s). As for the study more broadly: Samples covering the acute and convalescent phases of COVID-19 were provided by collaborators in the United States, Italy and Spain. Where HLA class I and class II types were available, the types were taken from metadata supplied by the sample provider, not from assay-based typing. The prospective study material was composed of cDNA or gDNA derived from T cells, B-cell-depleted T cells, or PBMCs. Deeply sampled blood TCRbeta repertoires from subjects exposed to, actively infected with, or recovered from COVID-19 were included in the dataset. The repertoires were released in a freely available public database meant as a resource for research on the immune response to SARS-CoV-2. Samples were obtained from the ongoing ImmuneRACE study (first 160 participants) and from about 1,300 subjects provided by 6 global collaborators. Nearly every sample came with metadata listing a de-identified subject ID, COVID-19 status, age in years and sex. Overall results and qualifications from the work: How much clinical and demographic metadata was included differed by source and by participant, and the metadata was provided uncurated.

In the prospective study, participants were roughly 18 to 89 years old, resided in fewer than 25 geographic areas of the United States, and were enrolled through a virtual design. To assign participants to cohorts, the prospective study relied on clinical history that participants themselves reported in a screening survey and a study questionnaire. Recovered participants in ImmuneRACE Cohort 3 were defined by two consecutive negative NP/OP PCR tests, clearance by a healthcare professional, or resolution of symptoms. Mobile phlebotomists in the prospective study collected whole blood, serum and a nasopharyngeal or oropharyngeal swab from every participant. Participants in the prospective study had the option to provide additional blood draws and questionnaires over an approximately two-month period. Prospective study blood samples were shipped either frozen or at room temperature before DNA extraction.

Counted from cysteine to phenylalanine, this CDR3 has 14 amino acids. The DNA shown is the 42-base CDR3, in frame from base 1. Only one count was recorded for this clone. The antigen it binds to is not known. One base away there is no much larger clone; base qualities are not given. TCRbeta CDR3 regions were amplified from genomic DNA by means of the immunoSEQ Assay, a bias-controlled multiplex PCR. As for how the authors treated the data: The number of nucleated cells in each sample was estimated by amplification of reference gene primers within the assay. Sequence reads were collapsed and filtered to measure the absolute abundance of every unique TCRbeta CDR3 rearrangement. For each sample, productive Simpson clonality was calculated as the square root of Simpson's diversity index over productive rearrangements. TCRdb retrieved this table from immuneACCESS and kept in-frame rearrangements only. Not all clones are present; in checked studies, unresolved V genes account for under half, and no reason is known for the remainder. The V and J calls and clone size come from that table; D and trimming were worked out from the DNA. This sample has some 490,000 clones in its table, and about nine tenths of those were observed once. In total, the top ten clones hold 8% to 9.5% of the sample.

Sequenced: PBMCs or T cells enriched from blood (not recorded which). Recombination joined TRBV21-1 with TRBJ1-4; TRBD1 was called by the table and not checked on the DNA. TRBV21-1 counts as a pseudogene. This TCR derives from an older woman who had recovered from COVID-19. The bases are TGTGCCAGCAGCTACGGACAGGGCGGTGAAAAACTGTTTTTT. Translated, this is CASSYGQGGEKLFF.